This T cell receptor beta chain was found in a study of Ad26.COV2.S vaccination and SARS-CoV-2 variants. Study-wide results and caveats: Placebo recipients and vaccine recipients were similar in non-spike TCR breadth. Substantial breadth in spike-specific CD8+ and CD4+ T cell responses was reportedly seen after vaccination.

The sample's treatment: 15 to 20 received Ad26.COV2.S at low or high dose, single or two shots; five or six received placebo; per-sample allocation not given. Samples came from day 63 after the first vaccine or placebo injection. Participants' vaccine, an Ad26 vector, delivered Wuhan-strain SARS-CoV-2 spike. CDR1 and CDR2 from the germline V gene are SEHNR and FQNEAQ (reference sequence). Trimming took off 5 bases at V and 4 bases at J, with 17 bases between the two ends. CDR3 length: 15 amino acids. Produced via immunoSEQ multiplex PCR; TCRdb's table is partial and in-frame only. This sample has around 300,000 clones, with less than 90% found just once. As concerns this clone: The antigen is not known.

Sequenced material: peripheral blood, taken in a trial of Ad26.COV2.S vaccine versus placebo. The chain couples TRBV7-9 to TRBJ2-5; possibly TRBD2 for D (6 bases). This TCR derives from a person aged 18-65 years who received the Ad26.COV2.S COVID-19 vaccine or a placebo. CDR3: CASSPTRGSGETQYF. The DNA for the CDR3 is TGTGCCAGCAGCCCTACTCGGGGGTCTGGAGAGACCCAGTACTTC.